One sample yielded the 26 T cell receptor beta chains listed below, sequenced in a study of blood T cell repertoires in COVID-19. Repertoires were generated with immunoSEQ multiplex PCR, while TCRdb's copy carries only in-frame clones and drops some. The sample holds 250,000 to 400,000 clones, around nine tenths seen once. The sequenced sample was PBMCs or T cells enriched from blood (not recorded which). The receptor source for this set is a man in his 60s who had recovered from COVID-19.

The chain carries TRBV7-3 and TRBJ2-1, with D perhaps matching TRBD1 (5 bases). There are 14 residues in the CDR3. V dropped 4 bases and J dropped 5 bases, with 12 bases sitting between them. Germline CDR1 reads SGHTA; CDR2 reads FQGTGA. The CDR3 loop reads CASSSMTANNEQFF. CDR3 bases: TGTGCCAGCAGCTCCATGACAGCAAACAATGAGCAGTTCTTC.

The chain employs TRBV6-5 and TRBJ2-3; tentative D call: TRBD1 (6 bases). Trimming pared 6 bases from V and 1 base from J, leaving 8 bases between. The CDR3 length is 13 residues. CDR1 and CDR2 (germline): MNHEY, SVGAGI. The CDR3 region has the DNA TGTGCCAGCAGCCACAGGGGCACAGATACGCAGTATTTT. As protein: CASSHRGTDTQYF.

This sequence joins TRBV4-1 and TRBJ1-6; tentative D call: TRBD1 (5 bases). Trimming stripped 1 base from V and 10 bases from J, with 20 bases between. This CDR3 contains 17 residues. Germline V gene data show CDR1 as MGHRA and CDR2 as YSYEKL. As DNA, the CDR3 is TGCGCCAGCAGCCAAGTAACGGGGGGGATGACTCAATCACCCCTCCACTTT. Translated: CASSQVTGGMTQSPLHF.

The J gene is TRBJ1-6, the V gene TRBV12-3 or TRBV12-4; unclear D gene. This CDR3 has 12 residues. V was trimmed by 3 bases and J by 12 bases, leaving 9 bases between them. This CDR3 is CASSFGELPLHF. Here the CDR3 DNA reads TGTGCCAGCAGTTTTGGAGAATTACCCCTCCACTTT.

The V and J genes are TRBV6-1 and TRBJ1-2; tentatively, D is TRBD1 (6 bases). The CDR3 contains 13 residues. Looked up from germline, CDR1 is MNHNS and CDR2 is SASEGT. V lost 3 bases and J 2 bases, leaving 7 bases between the germline ends. The CDR3 loop is CASSDTGNYGYTF. The CDR3 DNA reads as TGTGCCAGCAGTGATACAGGGAACTATGGCTACACCTTC.

The rearrangement joins TRBV7-8 to TRBJ1-2; unclear D gene. Germline-derived CDR1 and CDR2 are SGHVS and FQNEAQ. The CDR3 is made up of 12 amino acids. Trimming cost V 5 bases and J 8 bases, with 12 bases left between them. The CDR3 loop reads CASSPGGVGYTF. CDR3 nucleotide sequence: TGTGCCAGCAGCCCCGGCGGTGTAGGCTACACCTTC. Using reference TRBV7-8 and TRBJ1-2 for the parts outside the CDR3, the full variable domain is GAGVSQSPRYKVAKRGQDVALRCDPISGHVSLFWYQQALGQGPEFLTYFQNEAQLDKSGLPSDRFFAERPEGSVSTLKIQRTQQEDSAVYLCASSPGGVGYTFGSGTRLTVV.

This clone was seen a single time. CDR3 in DNA: TGTGCCAGCAGCTTTGGGACAGGGACTTGGGAGACCCAGTACTTC. Its translation: CASSFGTGTWETQYF. The V gene is TRBV5-6, the J gene TRBJ2-5; 9 bases line up with TRBD1. The CDR3 runs to 15 residues. With V trimmed by 2 bases and J by 5 bases, 7 bases remained unmatched. Per the germline V gene, CDR1 is SGHDT and CDR2 is YYEEEE.

V is TRBV30 and J is TRBJ2-1, with 11 bases that match TRBD2. There are 15 residues in the CDR3. Germline CDR1 GTSNPN, CDR2 SVGIG (reference sequence). The junction had 4 bases not matched to a gene; V was cut back by 4 bases and J by 2 bases. CDR3 region: CAWNPGLAAYNEQFF. The CDR3 bases are TGTGCCTGGAACCCGGGACTAGCGGCCTACAATGAGCAGTTCTTC.

This clone occurred once. The rearrangement uses TRBV30 and TRBJ2-2, with 9 bases that match TRBD1. The CDR3 has 15 amino acids. Trimming removed 0 bases from V and 7 bases from J; junction bases left unmatched: 6. Germline V CDR1 and CDR2: GTSNPN, SVGIG (reference sequence). The CDR3 loop is CAWSVWDRALGELFF. CDR3 DNA sequence: TGTGCCTGGAGTGTATGGGACAGGGCTCTCGGGGAGCTGTTTTTT. Filled out from reference TRBV30 and TRBJ2-2, the complete variable domain reads SQTIHQWPATLVQPVGSPLSLECTVEGTSNPNLYWYRQAAGRGLQLLFYSVGIGQISSEVPQNLSASRPQDRQFILSSKKLLLSDSGFYLCAWSVWDRALGELFFGEGSRLTVL.

This rearrangement joins TRBV13 to TRBJ2-1; a weak D match, TRBD1 (6 bases). This CDR3 spans 16 amino acids. Trimming left V 2 bases short and J 8 bases short, with 19 bases between. Germline assignment: CDR1 PRHDT and CDR2 FYEKMQ (reference sequence). The CDR3 here is CASSLKAQGPRDEQFF. In DNA, the CDR3 is TGTGCCAGCAGCTTAAAGGCGCAGGGGCCTAGGGATGAGCAGTTCTTC.

This clone was seen only a few times. Here the CDR3 DNA reads TGTGCCAGCAGTGAACGGACCCGGGGAGAAGGCTACACCTTC. It yields the protein CASSERTRGEGYTF. The rearrangement uses TRBV25-1 and TRBJ1-2, with D unclear. The V gene lost 2 bases and the J gene lost 8 bases, with 15 bases spanning the gap. CDR1 is MGHDK, CDR2 SYGVNS, per germline. The CDR3 consists of 14 residues.

This chain connects TRBV6-5 to TRBJ1-2, with no clear D. Trimming stripped 7 bases from V and 5 bases from J, with 8 bases between. CDR1 is MNHEY and CDR2 is SVGAGI in the germline V gene. The CDR3 consists of 11 residues. The CDR3 DNA reads as TGTGCCAGCACAGCAGGTTATGGCTACACCTTC. Translated: CASTAGYGYTF.

CDR3 loop: CAIRVGSRAGELFF. CDR3 coding DNA: TGTGCCATCAGGGTCGGGAGTCGGGCCGGGGAGCTGTTTTTT. The chain combines TRBV10-3 with TRBJ2-2, with a possible D match to TRBD2 (6 bases). Trimming stripped 6 bases from V and 6 bases from J, with 14 bases between. From germline, CDR1 is ENHRY and CDR2 SYGVKD. The CDR3 runs 14 residues.

The chain links TRBV7-3 to TRBJ1-3; perhaps TRBD1 as D (6 bases). From germline, CDR1 is SGHTA and CDR2 FQGTGA. The CDR3 is 16 amino acids. The germline V and J ends were trimmed by 1 base and 4 bases, with 14 bases remaining between them. CDR3 DNA: TGTGCCAGCAGCTTAAATGGCAGGGGTTCAGGAAACACCATATATTTT. Translating it yields CASSLNGRGSGNTIYF.

The chain couples TRBV4-1 to TRBJ1-5, with D possibly being TRBD1 (5 bases). This CDR3 is built from 15 residues. From germline, CDR1 is MGHRA and CDR2 YSYEKL. The V and J ends lost 0 bases and 6 bases respectively, with 12 bases between them. The CDR3 protein is CASSQDGQGAQPQHF. For the CDR3, the DNA is TGCGCCAGCAGCCAAGATGGTCAGGGCGCTCAGCCCCAGCATTTT.

This chain links TRBV24-1 with TRBJ2-3; D might be TRBD2 (6 bases). Germline assignment: CDR1 KGHDR and CDR2 SFDVKD. Trimming shortened V by 7 bases and J by 6 bases, and 10 bases separated the two germline ends. The CDR3 sequence is 12 residues long. The CDR3 is CATRGRTDTQYF. Written as DNA, the CDR3 is TGTGCCACCAGAGGGAGGACGGATACGCAGTATTTT.

The chain is built from TRBV5-6 and TRBJ2-7, with D tentatively TRBD2 (5 bases). CDR1 SGHDT and CDR2 YYEEEE come from the germline V gene. With 7 bases removed from V and 0 bases from J, the gap between germline ends came to 17 bases. The CDR3 is 15 amino acids. For the CDR3, the DNA is TGTGCCAGCGCGGCCCTGGGAGACCCCTCCTACGAGCAGTACTTC. This gives the protein CASAALGDPSYEQYF.

This clone has ten or more counts. V and J are TRBV5-4 and TRBJ1-1; no reliable D call. This CDR3 comprises 15 residues. CDR1 is SGHNT and CDR2 is YYREEE in the germline V gene (reference sequence). V gave up 1 base and J gave up 4 bases, with 14 bases separating them. The CDR3 DNA reads as TGTGCCAGCAGCTTGCGTGGGGAGTGGGGCACTGAAGCTTTCTTT. Translated, it gives CASSLRGEWGTEAFF. Full variable domain (missing parts from reference TRBV5-4 and TRBJ1-1): ETGVTQSPTHLIKTRGQQVTLRCSSQSGHNTVSWYQQALGQGPQFIFQYYREEENGRGNFPPRFSGLQFPNYSSELNVNALELDDSALYLCASSLRGEWGTEAFFGQGTRLTVV.

Only one count was recorded for this clone. The rearrangement links TRBV7-6 to TRBJ2-7, with 10 bases fitting TRBD2. The junction had 2 bases not matched to a gene; V was cut back by 1 base and J by 5 bases. The CDR3 has 14 residues. CDR1 is SGHVS and CDR2 is FNYEAQ in the germline V gene. Written as DNA, the CDR3 is TGTGCCAGCAGCTTAGGGCTAGCGGGGGACGAGCAGTACTTC. It specifies CASSLGLAGDEQYF.

The rearrangement links TRBV7-6 to TRBJ1-6, with D possibly TRBD1 on 5 matching bases. The CDR3 runs 16 residues. Germline V gives CDR1 SGHVS, CDR2 FNYEAQ. V was clipped by 1 base and J by 8 bases, with 15 bases between them. CDR3 bases: TGTGCCAGCAGCTTAGGGTGGAGGGGCGCGGATTCACCCCTCCACTTT. This translates into CASSLGWRGADSPLHF.

The chain combines TRBV4-1 with TRBJ1-5; TRBD1 matches at 7 bases. The germline V gene has CDR1 MGHRA and CDR2 YSYEKL. The CDR3 contains 14 residues. The V and J ends lost 0 bases and 10 bases, in that order; junction bases with no gene match: 6. The CDR3 is CASSQDRGQKPQHF. DNA of the CDR3: TGCGCCAGCAGCCAAGATCGGGGACAGAAACCCCAGCATTTT.

This chain uses TRBV6-2 or TRBV6-3 with TRBJ1-1, with unresolved D. The CDR3 is 14 amino acids. CDR1 and CDR2 from the germline V gene are MNHEY and SVGEGT. V lost 5 bases and J 1 base, leaving 11 bases between the germline ends. The CDR3 DNA sequence: TGTGCCAGCAGTAAGACACGGCCGAACACTGAAGCTTTCTTT. This translates into CASSKTRPNTEAFF.

This clone was seen a handful of times. V is TRBV19 and J is TRBJ1-2, with D possibly matching TRBD1 (5 bases). V gave up 6 bases and J gave up 4 bases, with 15 bases separating them. This CDR3 contains 14 residues. Per the germline V gene, CDR1 is LNHDA and CDR2 is SQIVND (reference sequence). This CDR3 is CASRLDSFGYGYTF. As DNA, the CDR3 is TGTGCCAGTAGGTTAGACAGCTTCGGCTATGGCTACACCTTC. The complete variable domain, with remaining parts taken from reference TRBV19 and TRBJ1-2, reads DGGITQSPKYLFRKEGQNVTLSCEQNLNHDAMYWYRQDPGQGLRLIYYSQIVNDFQKGDIAEGYSVSREKKESFPLTVTSAQKNPTAFYLCASRLDSFGYGYTFGSGTRLTVV.

The chain couples TRBV7-2 to TRBJ2-1; no clear D gene. Between the trimmed V and J ends, which lost 4 bases and 2 bases, there was a span of 3 bases. The germline V gene has CDR1 SGHTA and CDR2 FQGNSA. The CDR3 is made up of 12 amino acids. The CDR3 DNA reads TGTGCCAGCAGCTCCACCTACAATGAGCAGTTCTTC. Translating gives CASSSTYNEQFF.

This chain connects TRBV7-6 to TRBJ2-1, with a weak D call TRBD1 (5 bases). The V and J ends lost 4 bases and 4 bases respectively, with 14 bases between them. Germline CDR1 reads SGHVS; CDR2 reads FNYEAQ. The CDR3 covers 15 residues. DNA of the CDR3: TGTGCCAGCAGCTCGGGCAGGGCCGGATACAATGAGCAGTTCTTC. The encoded protein is CASSSGRAGYNEQFF.

To note about this clone: The sample contains more than one DNA sequence encoding this CDR3. V and J are TRBV2 and TRBJ1-4, with D maybe TRBD1 (6 bases). This CDR3 has 14 residues. The V gene's germline CDR1 is SNHLY and CDR2 FYNNEI. The V gene lost 8 bases and the J gene lost 1 base, with 11 bases spanning the gap. The CDR3 sequence is CASGEQGTNEKLFF. DNA for the CDR3: TGTGCCAGCGGGGAACAGGGAACTAATGAAAAACTGTTTTTT.